These 27 T cell receptor beta chains share one sample of origin, sequenced in a study of blood T cells in healthy people across ages. Next came a second PCR, run for roughly 7 to 12 cycles, which used a sample-barcoded 5' primer along with a J-beta primer mix. Each CDR3 protein is one row after TCRdb ran MiXCR on the 5' RACE reads. In the table there are just under 550,000 distinct CDR3 sequences, around 24% of which are singletons. These data also formed part of another study, on T cells of mothers and their children.

Sequencing was done on a sample of blood. These TCRs come from a boy younger than 18 in good health.

This clonotype was detected only a few times. V and J are TRBV28 and TRBJ2-5; 12 bases agree with TRBD1. The CDR3 is 16 residues long. The V gene's germline CDR1 is MDHEN and CDR2 SYDVKM. V shed 4 bases and J 7 bases; nucleotides not matched to a gene: 10. The CDR3 reads CASSSQGQGARLTQYF. CDR3 nucleotide sequence: TGTGCCAGCAGTTCACAGGGACAGGGGGCGCGTTTGACCCAGTACTTC.

This clonotype was counted a single time. The chain links TRBV7-9 to TRBJ1-2; a weak D match, TRBD1 (6 bases). The CDR3 length is 15 residues. Germline V gives CDR1 SEHNR, CDR2 FQNEAQ (reference sequence). The V and J ends lost 4 bases and 4 bases respectively, with 16 bases between them. CDR3 protein: CASSSLGGGGYGYTF. The DNA of the CDR3 is TGTGCCAGCAGCTCCCTAGGGGGGGGCGGCTATGGCTACACCTTC.

This clonotype appeared a few times. The V and J genes are TRBV12-3 or TRBV12-4 and TRBJ1-5; D unresolved. The CDR3 is made up of 15 amino acids. V lost 3 bases to trimming and J lost 0 bases, with 9 bases between them. CDR3 in amino acids: CASSLQKHSNQPQHF. The CDR3 coding sequence is TGTGCCAGCAGTTTGCAGAAGCATAGCAATCAGCCCCAGCATTTT.

This clonotype appeared a few times. The V gene is TRBV14, the J gene TRBJ1-1; D may be TRBD1 (6 bases). This CDR3 comprises 15 residues. CDR1 and CDR2 from the germline V gene are SGHDN and FVKESK. The germline V and J ends were trimmed by 0 bases and 4 bases, with 12 bases remaining between them. The CDR3 DNA reads as TGTGCCAGCAGCCAAGACACAGGGTTGGGCACTGAAGCTTTCTTT. Translated, it gives CASSQDTGLGTEAFF.

The chain couples TRBV4-2 to TRBJ2-4; D is unresolved. The CDR3 is 14 residues long. The V and J ends lost 3 bases and 3 bases respectively, with 9 bases between them. Germline lookup yields CDR1 LGHNA and CDR2 YNFKEQ. The CDR3 reads CASSQATGKNIQYF. CDR3 in DNA: TGTGCCAGCAGCCAGGCCACGGGCAAAAACATTCAGTACTTC.

The V call is TRBV21-1, the J call TRBJ2-4; TRBD1, the table's D call, lacks a check against the DNA. TRBV21-1 is termed a pseudogene. The CDR3 covers 19 residues. CDR3 amino acids: CASSKLTGQRAIAKNIQYF. The CDR3 DNA follows: TGTGCCAGCAGCAAACTCACGGGACAGAGGGCAATAGCCAAAAACATTCAGTACTTC.

The V and J genes are TRBV7-6 and TRBJ2-1; 9 bases line up with TRBD1. V lost 3 bases and J lost 2; bases outside the gene matches: 2. There are 15 residues in the CDR3. Germline V gives CDR1 SGHVS, CDR2 FNYEAQ. CDR3 region: CASSFGTGTYNEQFF. The CDR3 DNA follows: TGTGCCAGCAGCTTTGGGACAGGGACCTACAATGAGCAGTTCTTC. Full variable domain (remainder filled in from reference TRBV7-6 and TRBJ2-1): GAGVSQSPRYKVTKRGQDVALRCDPISGHVSLYWYRQALGQGPEFLTYFNYEAQQDKSGLPNDRFSAERPEGSISTLTIQRTEQRDSAMYRCASSFGTGTYNEQFFGPGTRLTVL.

Only a few counts were recorded for this clonotype. The chain uses TRBV11-2 and TRBJ2-7, with a possible D match to TRBD1 (6 bases). CDR1 is SGHAT and CDR2 is FQNNGV in the germline V gene. With 5 bases removed from V and 0 bases from J, the gap between germline ends came to 11 bases. This CDR3 spans 14 amino acids. The CDR3 DNA is TGTGCCAGCAGCACTGGACAGCTCTCCTACGAGCAGTACTTC. Its translation is CASSTGQLSYEQYF.

This clonotype was observed a few times. V gene TRBV28 combines with J gene TRBJ2-5; 11 positions agree with TRBD2. TRBJ2-1 explains the end of the DNA better; the J call may be wrong. The CDR3 runs to 14 residues. CDR1 is MDHEN and CDR2 is SYDVKM in the germline V gene. This CDR3 reads CASSPIAGGDEQFF. The CDR3 nucleotides are TGTGCCAGCAGTCCGATAGCGGGAGGGGATGAGCAGTTCTTC.

This clonotype has a handful of counts. This sequence joins TRBV28 and TRBJ2-5, with 9 nucleotides matching TRBD1. From germline, CDR1 is MDHEN and CDR2 SYDVKM. This CDR3 spans 16 amino acids. With V trimmed by 8 bases and J by 3 bases, 13 bases remained unmatched. CDR3 DNA sequence: TGTGCCAGCGGTCAGATGATAGGACAGGGGAAAGAGACCCAGTACTTC. This codes for CASGQMIGQGKETQYF.

This clonotype came up a few times. The CDR3 DNA sequence: TGCAGCGTTGACTGGGGCGGGAGCGGGTATGAGCAGTTCTTC. Residues: CSVDWGGSGYEQFF. The J gene is TRBJ2-1, the V gene TRBV29-1, with 7 bases that match TRBD2. Losses at the gene ends were 3 bases for V and 8 bases for J; bases not matched to a gene: 10. CDR3 length: 14 residues. CDR1 SQVTM and CDR2 ANQGSEA come from the germline V gene.

V and J are TRBV4-3 and TRBJ1-4; D is undetermined. Germline V gene data show CDR1 as LGHNA and CDR2 as YSLEER. The CDR3 contains 19 residues. The ends were cut back, 1 base at V and 0 bases at J, with 18 bases in the middle. CDR3 loop: CASSQASLGRVTTNEKLFF. The CDR3 region has the DNA TGCGCCAGCAGCCAAGCCTCCTTGGGCCGGGTAACAACTAATGAAAAACTGTTTTTT.

Only a few counts were recorded for this clonotype. The chain uses TRBV5-1 and TRBJ2-5; 12 positions match TRBD2. V was clipped by 0 bases and J by 11 bases; unmatched bases: 14. Germline CDR1 and CDR2: SGHRS and YFSETQ. This CDR3 is built from 17 residues. CDR3 sequence: CASSLVLRLAGDNEQYF. Written as DNA, the CDR3 is TGCGCCAGCAGCTTGGTGCTGAGACTAGCGGGGGACAATGAGCAGTACTTC.

This chain links TRBV6-5 with TRBJ2-7, with 8 positions matching TRBD1. The germline V gene has CDR1 MNHEY and CDR2 SVGAGI. J lost 6 bases, V lost 10 bases, and 5 bases had no gene match. CDR3 length: 11 residues. The CDR3 is CATQQGAEQYF. CDR3 in DNA: TGTGCCACCCAGCAGGGGGCCGAGCAGTACTTC.

V is TRBV7-2 and J is TRBJ2-7; D unclear. The CDR3 extends over 14 amino acids. Trimming removed 1 base from V and 0 bases from J, with 7 bases in between. The germline V gene encodes CDR1 SGHTA and CDR2 FQGNSA. The CDR3 sequence is CASSLVTDSYEQYF. CDR3 DNA sequence: TGTGCCAGCAGCTTAGTAACGGACTCCTACGAGCAGTACTTC.

The genes are TRBV7-2 and TRBJ2-7, with TRBD2 matching over 13 bases. Germline CDR1 reads SGHTA; CDR2 reads FQGNSA. CDR3 length: 15 residues. The V and J ends lost 5 bases and 2 bases, in that order; junction bases with no gene match: 3. CDR3 nucleotides: TGTGCCAGCAGCCATGGGACTAGCGGGACCTACGAGCAGTACTTC. It specifies CASSHGTSGTYEQYF.

This chain uses TRBV28 with TRBJ2-5, with 7 bases matching TRBD1. Germline CDR1 and CDR2: MDHEN and SYDVKM. This CDR3 spans 14 amino acids. The V gene end was trimmed by 5 bases and the J gene end by 5 bases; junction bases not matched to a gene: 8. The CDR3: CASSHRGNSETQYF. In DNA, the CDR3 is TGTGCCAGCAGTCACAGGGGTAATTCGGAGACCCAGTACTTC.

This sequence joins TRBV5-1 and TRBJ2-7; 12 positions agree with TRBD2. Trimming at V came to 7 bases and at J to 3 bases, leaving 8 bases not matched to a gene. This CDR3 has 15 residues. CDR1 is SGHRS, CDR2 YFSETQ, per germline. The CDR3 bases are TGCGCCAGCCGCGGCGGACTAGCGGGAAACTACGAGCAGTACTTC. It encodes CASRGGLAGNYEQYF.

This chain connects TRBV18 to TRBJ2-1; D tentatively reads TRBD1 or TRBD2 (5 bases each). The germline V gene encodes CDR1 KGHSH and CDR2 LQKENI. The CDR3 has 16 amino acids. V lost 3 bases and J lost 3, with 15 bases in between. The CDR3 loop reads CASSPGTDRLYNEQFF. For the CDR3, the DNA is TGTGCCAGCTCACCGGGGACCGATCGCCTCTACAATGAGCAGTTCTTC. Full variable domain (remainder filled in from reference TRBV18 and TRBJ2-1): NAGVMQNPRHLVRRRGQEARLRCSPMKGHSHVYWYRQLPEEGLKFMVYLQKENIIDESGMPKERFSAEFPKEGPSILRIQQVVRGDSAAYFCASSPGTDRLYNEQFFGPGTRLTVL.

The V and J genes are TRBV12-3 or TRBV12-4 and TRBJ2-1; 11 bases line up with TRBD2. The V segment lost 6 bases and the J segment 0 bases; nucleotides outside the gene matches: 19. The CDR3 sequence is 21 residues long. CDR3 loop: CASRNTAGTSGNIYSYNEQFF. Here the CDR3 DNA reads TGTGCCAGCAGGAATACTGCCGGGACTAGCGGAAATATTTACTCCTACAATGAGCAGTTCTTC.

V and J are TRBV27 and TRBJ1-2, with 7 bases matching TRBD1. This CDR3 is 15 amino acids long. The V and J ends lost 3 bases and 6 bases, in that order; junction bases with no gene match: 10. Germline loops: CDR1 MNHEY, CDR2 SMNVEV (reference sequence). CDR3 loop: CASSLVRGAPNGYTF. As DNA, the CDR3 is TGTGCCAGCAGTTTGGTCAGGGGGGCACCTAATGGCTACACCTTC.

This clonotype was counted between two and nine times. This chain joins TRBV6-2 or TRBV6-3 and TRBJ2-1; D gene unclear. Deletions cut 6 bases from V and 7 bases from J, with 19 bases between. The CDR3 contains 15 residues. CDR1 MNHEY and CDR2 SVGEGT come from the germline V gene. CDR3 sequence reads: CASSPRKVVLNEQFF. The CDR3 DNA reads as TGTGCCAGCAGCCCCCGCAAGGTGGTATTAAATGAGCAGTTCTTC.

The rearrangement links TRBV7-3 to TRBJ2-7; 8 bases match TRBD1. Germline-derived CDR1 and CDR2 are SGHTA and FQGTGA. This CDR3 spans 15 amino acids. Trimming removed 6 bases from V and 5 bases from J; junction bases left unmatched: 12. The CDR3 sequence is CASRRQGSWIDEQYF. The CDR3 DNA sequence: TGTGCCAGCAGACGACAGGGGTCGTGGATCGACGAGCAGTACTTC.

This sequence joins TRBV20-1 and TRBJ2-5; D call uncertain. Per germline, CDR1 DFQATT and CDR2 SNEGSKA (reference sequence). Trimming pared 4 bases from V and 0 bases from J, leaving 15 bases between. The CDR3 contains 15 residues. The CDR3 protein is CSATPIRRYQETQYF. In nucleotides, the CDR3 is TGCAGTGCTACACCTATAAGACGGTACCAAGAGACCCAGTACTTC.

This clonotype was seen ten or more times. This sequence joins TRBV12-3 or TRBV12-4 and TRBJ2-1; no definite D call. V was clipped by 6 bases and J by 7 bases, with 4 bases between them. The CDR3 loop spans 10 amino acids. The CDR3 sequence: CASSLNEQFF. The CDR3 nucleotides read TGTGCCAGCAGCTTAAATGAGCAGTTCTTC.

The chain is built from TRBV9 and TRBJ1-2; D gene uncertain. Germline CDR1 SGDLS, CDR2 YYNGEE. The CDR3 runs 15 residues. Trimming shortened V by 0 bases and J by 2 bases, and 11 bases separated the two germline ends. The CDR3, as DNA: TGTGCCAGCAGCGTAGAATCAGGCCCCAACTATGGCTACACCTTC. It translates to CASSVESGPNYGYTF.

The V and J genes are TRBV9 and TRBJ2-5; D possibly corresponds to TRBD2 (6 bases). Trimming pared 2 bases from V and 2 bases from J, leaving 13 bases between. The CDR3 is 15 residues long. Germline lookup yields CDR1 SGDLS and CDR2 YYNGEE. The CDR3 DNA reads as TGTGCCAGCAGCGTTAGTACTAGCTGGCAAGAGACCCAGTACTTC. Encoded protein: CASSVSTSWQETQYF.